The 29 T cell receptor beta chains below were found in one sample sequenced in a study of blood T cell repertoires in COVID-19. Assay: immunoSEQ multiplex PCR; the TCRdb copy retains only in-frame clones and omits some. This sample has about 190,000 clones, with 84% found just once. Sequences were obtained from peripheral blood. The source is a human donor in a cohort sampled during active COVID-19.

The chain carries TRBV28 and TRBJ1-1, with TRBD1 as a possible D gene (6 bases). V was pared by 6 bases and J by 8 bases, with 16 bases between. Germline V gene data show CDR1 as MDHEN and CDR2 as SYDVKM. This CDR3 is 13 amino acids long. For the CDR3, the DNA is TGTGCCAGCAGAAAGACAGGTCGTGGGGAAGCTTTCTTT. Its protein product is CASRKTGRGEAFF.

This chain connects TRBV18 to TRBJ2-2; 7 nucleotides agree with TRBD2. In germline, CDR1 is KGHSH, CDR2 LQKENI. The J segment lost 0 bases and the V segment lost 1 base, leaving 2 bases of the junction unmatched. The CDR3 is 16 amino acids. The CDR3 DNA reads TGTGCCAGCTCACCACTGGGACTACCGAACACCGGGGAGCTGTTTTTT. It specifies CASSPLGLPNTGELFF. Combining the CDR3 with reference TRBV18 and TRBJ2-2 gives the whole variable domain NAGVMQNPRHLVRRRGQEARLRCSPMKGHSHVYWYRQLPEEGLKFMVYLQKENIIDESGMPKERFSAEFPKEGPSILRIQQVVRGDSAAYFCASSPLGLPNTGELFFGEGSRLTVL.

A single count supports this clone. This chain links TRBV3-1 (or the pseudogene TRBV3-2) with TRBJ1-2, with D perhaps TRBD1 (5 bases). The CDR3 runs 13 residues. CDR1 LGHDT and CDR2 YNNKEL come from the germline V gene (reference sequence). V lost 4 bases, J lost 2 bases, and 8 bases lay in between. The CDR3 sequence: CASSLTANYGYTF. Here the CDR3 DNA reads TGTGCCAGCAGCCTGACAGCAAACTATGGCTACACCTTC.

The chain has TRBV18 and TRBJ2-7; maybe TRBD2 (5 bases). The length of the CDR3 is 12 residues. Per germline, CDR1 KGHSH and CDR2 LQKENI. Trimming pared 2 bases from V and 4 bases from J, leaving 6 bases between. CDR3 protein: CASSPRTYEQYF. CDR3 DNA: TGTGCCAGCTCACCAAGGACTTACGAGCAGTACTTC.

This clone was detected many times. The chain employs TRBV2 and TRBJ2-7; weak D call: TRBD1 (6 bases). Germline V gene data show CDR1 as SNHLY and CDR2 as FYNNEI. Trimming left V 4 bases short and J 4 bases short, with 14 bases between. The CDR3 runs 14 residues. CDR3 coding DNA: TGTGCCAGCAGTGCGGGCAGGGGTGCTTACGAGCAGTACTTC. Amino acids: CASSAGRGAYEQYF.

The chain joins TRBV7-8 to TRBJ1-2; D remains unclear. The germline CDR1 and CDR2 sequences are SGHVS and FQNEAQ. The V end was cut by 1 base, the J end by 2 bases, with 8 bases between. CDR3 size: 14 residues. CDR3 loop: CASSLEGRNYGYTF. The CDR3 DNA follows: TGTGCCAGCAGCTTAGAAGGGAGGAACTATGGCTACACCTTC.

The genes are TRBV18 and TRBJ2-1; D remains ambiguous. Germline-derived CDR1 and CDR2 are KGHSH and LQKENI. This CDR3 has 11 residues. The V end lost 3 bases, the J end lost 9 bases, and 6 bases lay between the germline ends. The CDR3 DNA sequence: TGTGCCAGCTCACCGACGGGTGAGCAGTTCTTC. Translating gives CASSPTGEQFF.

There are a few counts of this clone. The chain is built from TRBV7-8 and TRBJ1-2; no definite D call. The CDR3 loop spans 12 amino acids. Trimming took off 3 bases at V and 10 bases at J, with 12 bases between the two ends. Germline V CDR1 and CDR2: SGHVS, FQNEAQ. For the CDR3, the DNA is TGTGCCAGCAGCTTTAATTCCTGGCACTACACCTTC. Protein: CASSFNSWHYTF.

This chain connects TRBV6-1 to TRBJ2-7; D is perhaps TRBD1 (5 bases). CDR3 length: 13 amino acids. The germline gives CDR1 MNHNS, CDR2 SASEGT. Between the trimmed V and J ends, which lost 3 bases and 2 bases, there was a span of 8 bases. CDR3 nucleotides: TGTGCCAGCAGTGACAACAGGCCCTACGAGCAGTACGTC. Encoded protein: CASSDNRPYEQYV.

The CDR3 spells CASGYWRGGLETQYF. CDR3 nucleotides: TGTGCCAGCGGGTACTGGCGGGGGGGCCTGGAGACCCAGTACTTC. The V gene is TRBV27, the J gene TRBJ2-5; 9 bases map to TRBD2. The CDR3 totals 15 residues. Germline-derived CDR1 and CDR2 are MNHEY and SMNVEV (reference sequence). V trimming: 8 bases; J trimming: 5 bases; junction bases outside the gene matches: 12.

The chain combines TRBV5-1 with TRBJ2-5; D gene uncertain. There are 13 residues in the CDR3. Germline loops: CDR1 SGHRS, CDR2 YFSETQ. V dropped 4 bases and J dropped 3 bases, with 10 bases sitting between them. The CDR3 nucleotides are TGCGCCAGCAGCCCTGAGATAGAAGAGACCCAGTACTTC. Encoded protein: CASSPEIEETQYF.

This clone occurred once. DNA of the CDR3: TGTGCCAGTAGTGCGAGGAATCAGCCCCAGCATTTT. The encoded protein is CASSARNQPQHF. The genes are TRBV19 and TRBJ1-5; no firm D call. The CDR3 has 12 residues. The germline CDR1 and CDR2 sequences are LNHDA and SQIVND (reference sequence). Trimming cost V 5 bases and J 4 bases, with 6 bases left between them.

This clone occurred a few times. The rearrangement links TRBV6-1 to TRBJ1-2, with a weak D call TRBD1 (5 bases). The CDR3 spans 12 residues. Per the germline V gene, CDR1 is MNHNS and CDR2 is SASEGT. V lost 3 bases and J lost 5, with 7 bases in between. CDR3: CASSEGQYGYTF. The DNA of the CDR3 is TGTGCCAGCAGTGAGGGGCAGTATGGCTACACCTTC.

V and J are TRBV7-9 and TRBJ2-1, with 12 bases that match TRBD2. This CDR3 region has 17 residues. After removal of 5 bases from V and 10 bases from J, the junction contained 15 bases not matched to a gene. Germline CDR1 reads SEHNR; CDR2 reads FQNEAQ (reference sequence). The CDR3 bases are TGTGCCAGCAGCCCCCTTGAGGCTAGCGGGAGGGCGTGGGAGCAGTTCTTC. This encodes CASSPLEASGRAWEQFF.

The chain couples TRBV27 to TRBJ1-1, with D possibly TRBD1 on 5 matching bases. The CDR3 contains 14 residues. Trimming took 3 bases from V and 8 from J, leaving 16 bases between them. CDR1 and CDR2 from the germline V gene are MNHEY and SMNVEV (reference sequence). The CDR3 nucleotides are TGTGCCAGCAGTTTTCGGCCCAGGGTGGTGGAAGCTTTCTTT. Protein sequence: CASSFRPRVVEAFF.

Here the CDR3 DNA reads TGTGCCAGCAGCTTGGCAGGGGTTCTCTCCTACAATGAGCAGTTCTTC. This translates into CASSLAGVLSYNEQFF. The chain uses TRBV11-1 and TRBJ2-1; a possible D gene is TRBD1 (6 bases). Trimming removed 3 bases from V and 0 bases from J, with 12 bases in between. Per germline, CDR1 SGHAT and CDR2 FQDESV (reference sequence). The CDR3 length is 16 residues.

The rearrangement links TRBV10-3 to TRBJ1-2; no definite D call. The germline V and J ends were trimmed by 8 bases and 0 bases, with 7 bases remaining between them. Germline-derived CDR1 and CDR2 are ENHRY and SYGVKD. The CDR3 has 12 amino acids. The CDR3 loop reads CAISSSNYGYTF. The DNA for the CDR3 is TGTGCCATCTCGTCGTCTAACTATGGCTACACCTTC.

The chain carries TRBV27 and TRBJ2-3; D perhaps matches TRBD2 (5 bases). The CDR3 length is 16 residues. V lost 3 bases and J lost 4, with 17 bases in between. CDR1 is MNHEY and CDR2 is SMNVEV in the germline V gene (reference sequence). The CDR3 spells CASSFKFPGYSDTQYF. The CDR3 coding sequence is TGTGCCAGCAGTTTTAAATTCCCGGGGTACTCAGATACGCAGTATTTT.

This chain connects TRBV6-5 to TRBJ2-7; maybe TRBD2 (5 bases). The CDR3 spans 15 residues. The V gene's germline CDR1 is MNHEY and CDR2 SVGAGI. The ends were cut back, 0 bases at V and 0 bases at J, with 9 bases in the middle. The CDR3 reads CASSYSTRNSYEQYF. CDR3 DNA: TGTGCCAGCAGTTACTCCACTAGAAACTCCTACGAGCAGTACTTC.

This chain uses TRBV6-1 with TRBJ1-2; D may be TRBD1 (5 bases). V gave up 0 bases and J gave up 6 bases, with 14 bases separating them. The CDR3 is 15 residues long. Germline V CDR1 and CDR2: MNHNS, SASEGT. The CDR3 region has the DNA TGTGCCAGCAGTGAAGCGCTTGGCAGGGATAATGGCTACACCTTC. It specifies CASSEALGRDNGYTF.

This clone was counted only a few times. The chain couples TRBV30 to TRBJ1-2, with TRBD1 matching over 7 bases. V was clipped by 4 bases and J by 2 bases; unmatched bases: 13. Germline CDR1 GTSNPN, CDR2 SVGIG (reference sequence). CDR3 length equals 16 residues. In DNA form, the CDR3 reads TGTGCCTGGAATGTTGATCCACGGGACAGCAACTATGGCTACACCTTC. Its protein is CAWNVDPRDSNYGYTF.

V and J are TRBV27 and TRBJ2-7; 11 bases match TRBD2. Trimming cost V 5 bases and J 6 bases; bases outside gene matches: 15. The CDR3 length is 17 residues. Germline V gene data show CDR1 as MNHEY and CDR2 as SMNVEV (reference sequence). The CDR3 nucleotides read TGTGCCAGCAGTCAACCACTTACTAGCGGGAGTGTCGGCGAGCAGTACTTC. Translated: CASSQPLTSGSVGEQYF.

The chain links TRBV10-3 to TRBJ2-7; 7 bases agree with TRBD1. This CDR3 is 14 amino acids long. Germline CDR1 ENHRY, CDR2 SYGVKD. With 5 bases clipped from V and 5 bases from J, the junction kept 9 bases outside the gene matches. Written as DNA, the CDR3 is TGTGCCATCAGTTCCGACAGGGCGGTGGACGAGCAGTACTTC. Translated, it gives CAISSDRAVDEQYF.

CDR3 loop: CASSLGTGLTDTQYF. Here the CDR3 DNA reads TGTGCCAGCAGCCTCGGGACAGGACTCACAGATACGCAGTATTTT. V usage is TRBV28 and J usage is TRBJ2-3; 8 positions match TRBD1. The CDR3 consists of 15 residues. The germline gives CDR1 MDHEN, CDR2 SYDVKM. Unmatched junction bases numbered 7, after V lost 6 bases and J lost 2 bases. Full variable domain (remainder filled in from reference TRBV28 and TRBJ2-3): DVKVTQSSRYLVKRTGEKVFLECVQDMDHENMFWYRQDPGLGLRLIYFSYDVKMKEKGDIPEGYSVSREKKERFSLILESASTNQTSMYLCASSLGTGLTDTQYFGPGTRLTVL.

The V call is TRBV5-1, the J call TRBJ2-2, with 9 bases lining up with TRBD2. This CDR3 spans 17 amino acids. V lost 0 bases, J lost 6 bases, and 9 bases stayed unmatched. Germline-derived CDR1 and CDR2 are SGHRS and YFSETQ. CDR3 coding DNA: TGCGCCAGCAGCTTGGGTACTAGCGGGCCCAACGCCGGGGAGCTGTTTTTT. It specifies CASSLGTSGPNAGELFF.

The gene calls are TRBV28 and TRBJ1-5, with D perhaps matching TRBD1 (5 bases). The CDR3 runs 12 residues. Germline assignment: CDR1 MDHEN and CDR2 SYDVKM. V was clipped by 3 bases and J by 7 bases, with 7 bases between them. The CDR3 region has the DNA TGTGCCAGCAGTTTCCGGGGGCAGCCCCAGCATTTT. This encodes CASSFRGQPQHF.

V is TRBV19 and J is TRBJ2-7; the D is unclear. From germline, CDR1 is LNHDA and CDR2 SQIVND (reference sequence). The CDR3 runs to 16 residues. Between the trimmed V and J ends, which lost 5 bases and 2 bases, there was a span of 19 bases. In nucleotides, the CDR3 is TGTGCCAGTAGTCCCAAAGGTACCCCGGGTACCTACGAGCAGTACGTC. Translated: CASSPKGTPGTYEQYV.

The J gene is TRBJ1-2, the V gene TRBV7-9; the match to TRBD1 covers 7 bases. The J segment lost 8 bases and the V segment lost 0 bases, leaving 3 bases of the junction unmatched. Germline-derived CDR1 and CDR2 are SEHNR and FQNEAQ (reference sequence). The CDR3 runs 13 residues. CDR3 amino acids: CASSLATGVGYTF. In DNA form, the CDR3 reads TGTGCCAGCAGCTTAGCCACAGGGGTGGGCTACACCTTC.

This chain joins TRBV28 and TRBJ1-1; a possible D gene is TRBD1 (6 bases). This CDR3 spans 15 amino acids. V lost 5 bases, J lost 5 bases, and 18 bases lay in between. Germline-derived CDR1 and CDR2 are MDHEN and SYDVKM. In DNA, the CDR3 is TGTGCCAGCAGTATAATAACAGGGATAGGGACTGAAGCTTTCTTT. Translating gives CASSIITGIGTEAFF.